Below, 27 T cell receptor beta chains from the same sample are listed, as sequenced in a study of blood T cell repertoires in COVID-19. This table comes from immunoSEQ multiplex PCR, and its TCRdb copy is limited to in-frame clones, with some not included. The sample carries fewer than 250,000 clones, around 90% recorded once. Sequenced material: PBMCs or T cells enriched from blood (not recorded which). All receptors derive from a man aged 30 to 45 who had been exposed to COVID-19.

This rearrangement joins TRBV18 to TRBJ2-3; D remains ambiguous. The CDR3 spans 16 residues. Germline CDR1 reads KGHSH; CDR2 reads LQKENI. Trimming shortened V by 5 bases and J by 0 bases, and 15 bases separated the two germline ends. CDR3 in DNA: TGTGCCAGCTCATTCCGACTGTATACTAGCACAGATACGCAGTATTTT. As protein: CASSFRLYTSTDTQYF.

This clone was seen just once. The chain couples TRBV3-1 (or the pseudogene TRBV3-2) to TRBJ1-3, with 7 bases identical to TRBD1. With 0 bases clipped from V and 5 bases from J, the junction kept 7 bases outside the gene matches. Germline V CDR1 and CDR2: LGHDT, YNNKEL (reference sequence). This CDR3 comprises 16 residues. The CDR3 region is CASSQEGTQGRNTIYF. The CDR3 bases are TGTGCCAGCAGCCAAGAGGGAACACAGGGGCGAAACACCATATATTTT.

V usage is TRBV10-2 and J usage is TRBJ1-5, with 7 bases that match TRBD1. The CDR3 extends over 13 amino acids. V trimming: 6 bases; J trimming: 6 bases; junction bases outside the gene matches: 5. Per germline, CDR1 WSHSY and CDR2 SAAADI. The CDR3 DNA follows: TGCGCCAGCAGGGCCGACAGGGCTCAGCCCCAGCATTTT. It codes for CASRADRAQPQHF.

The chain has TRBV15 and TRBJ2-7, with D maybe TRBD2 (5 bases). CDR3 length equals 14 residues. Trimming shortened V by 6 bases and J by 2 bases, and 14 bases separated the two germline ends. The germline V gene has CDR1 LNHNV and CDR2 YYDKDF (reference sequence). The CDR3 DNA follows: TGTGCCACCAGTGGAGGCGGAGACGCCTACGAGCAGTACTTC. It is translated as CATSGGGDAYEQYF.

This chain joins TRBV5-5 and TRBJ1-5; TRBD1 is a possible D gene (5 bases). Germline CDR1 SGHKS, CDR2 YYEKEE (reference sequence). This CDR3 contains 14 residues. V was trimmed by 1 base and J by 5 bases, leaving 10 bases between them. CDR3 bases: TGTGCCAGCAGCTTGTGGGCAGGGCATCAGCCCCAGCATTTT. This encodes CASSLWAGHQPQHF.

This clone was found once. CDR3 DNA sequence: TGTGCCAGTACGCCCTCGGAGTTTAGCAATCAGCCCCAGCATTTT. It is translated as CASTPSEFSNQPQHF. The V and J genes are TRBV19 and TRBJ1-5; D unresolved. This CDR3 has 15 residues. V lost 7 bases to trimming and J lost 0 bases, with 13 bases between them. CDR1 LNHDA and CDR2 SQIVND come from the germline V gene (reference sequence).

The chain is built from TRBV5-1 and TRBJ1-5; D not certain. V gave up 4 bases and J gave up 6 bases, with 17 bases separating them. This CDR3 has 15 residues. The germline V gene encodes CDR1 SGHRS and CDR2 YFSETQ. CDR3 sequence: CASSPGNNWGQPQHF. Written as DNA, the CDR3 is TGCGCCAGCAGCCCGGGGAATAACTGGGGTCAGCCCCAGCATTTT. The whole variable domain, filled in from reference TRBV5-1 and TRBJ1-5, reads KAGVTQTPRYLIKTRGQQVTLSCSPISGHRSVSWYQQTPGQGLQFLFEYFSETQRNKGNFPGRFSGRQFSNSRSEMNVSTLELGDSALYLCASSPGNNWGQPQHFGDGTRLSIL.

The chain has TRBV4-2 and TRBJ2-4; D is possibly TRBD2 (7 bases). This CDR3 comprises 18 residues. Per germline, CDR1 LGHNA and CDR2 YNFKEQ. With 1 base removed from V and 4 bases from J, the gap between germline ends came to 20 bases. CDR3 sequence: CASSQGGGRGDRKNIQYF. In DNA form, the CDR3 reads TGTGCCAGCAGCCAAGGTGGAGGGAGGGGAGACAGGAAAAACATTCAGTACTTC.

This clone has a single count. The rearrangement links TRBV6-2 or TRBV6-3 to TRBJ1-4, with TRBD1 as a possible D gene (6 bases). Per the germline V gene, CDR1 is MNHEY and CDR2 is SVGEGT. Trimming took off 5 bases at V and 4 bases at J, with 11 bases between the two ends. This CDR3 has 14 amino acids. CDR3 nucleotide sequence: TGTGCCAGCAGTGACCGGACAGATAATGAAAAACTGTTTTTT. Translated: CASSDRTDNEKLFF.

This clone was detected once. The chain combines TRBV14 with TRBJ1-4; D uncertain. The ends were cut back, 0 bases at V and 6 bases at J, with 11 bases in the middle. The CDR3 length is 15 residues. CDR1 is SGHDN, CDR2 FVKESK, per germline. CDR3 nucleotides: TGTGCCAGCAGCCAAGAATACGGGGTTCATGAAAAACTGTTTTTT. Residues: CASSQEYGVHEKLFF.

The V call is TRBV19, the J call TRBJ2-7; TRBD1 might be the D (6 bases). The germline V gene encodes CDR1 LNHDA and CDR2 SQIVND (reference sequence). Trimming took off 3 bases at V and 0 bases at J, with 15 bases between the two ends. The CDR3 covers 16 residues. The CDR3 DNA sequence: TGTGCCAGTAGTATTTTCGGACAGCATCACTCCTACGAGCAGTACTTC. This sequence encodes CASSIFGQHHSYEQYF.

The chain recombines TRBV7-9 with TRBJ1-1; 8 positions match TRBD1. The V gene end was trimmed by 6 bases and the J gene end by 2 bases; junction bases not matched to a gene: 8. CDR1 and CDR2 (germline): SEHNR, FQNEAQ (reference sequence). This CDR3 is built from 15 residues. The CDR3 DNA reads as TGTGCCAGCAGACTAGGGGACAGGATAAACACTGAAGCTTTCTTT. The encoded protein is CASRLGDRINTEAFF.

J is TRBJ2-3 and V is TRBV23-1; a possible D gene is TRBD2 (5 bases). TRBV23-1 is an open reading frame whose function is uncertain. This CDR3 has 16 residues. Trimming left V 0 bases short and J 3 bases short, with 13 bases between. Here the CDR3 DNA reads TGCGCCAGCAGTCAATCGAATTCTGGCGGGACAGATACGCAGTATTTT. Its translation: CASSQSNSGGTDTQYF.

This clone was seen only once. One junction end disagrees with the germline gene, perhaps due to a read error. The chain employs TRBV11-2 and TRBJ1-4, with D perhaps TRBD1 (5 bases). The CDR3 covers 12 residues. From germline, CDR1 is SGHAT and CDR2 FQNNGV. The CDR3 spells CASSSEIRVNGF. For the CDR3, the DNA is TGTGCCAGCAGCTCAGAAATCAGGGTAAACGGTTTT.

This clone came up once. The CDR3 coding sequence is TGTGCCAGTAGTATTCATCTCTATCCTGGACAGGCCTACAATGAGCAGTTCTTC. Its translation: CASSIHLYPGQAYNEQFF. This rearrangement joins TRBV19 to TRBJ2-1, with 7 bases matching TRBD1. The ends lost 3 bases at V and 2 bases at J; junction bases unmatched: 13. Germline-derived CDR1 and CDR2 are LNHDA and SQIVND (reference sequence). The CDR3 is made up of 18 amino acids.

The chain is built from TRBV6-4 and TRBJ2-1, with TRBD1 matching 7 bases. Germline CDR1 is MRHNA and CDR2 is SNTAGT. There are 16 residues in the CDR3. Unmatched junction bases numbered 4, after V lost 0 bases and J lost 2 bases. The CDR3 loop is CASSDSLTGAYNEQFF. The CDR3, as DNA: TGTGCCAGCAGTGACTCCCTTACAGGGGCCTACAATGAGCAGTTCTTC.

The chain combines TRBV9 with TRBJ1-3; TRBD1 matches 8 bases. Germline V gives CDR1 SGDLS, CDR2 YYNGEE. The trim removed 3 bases at V and 8 bases at J, leaving 7 bases unmatched. CDR3 length: 14 amino acids. CDR3 sequence reads: CASSGRQGMYTIYF. The CDR3 nucleotides are TGTGCCAGCAGCGGCCGACAGGGGATGTACACCATATATTTT. The whole variable domain, remainder taken from reference TRBV9 and TRBJ1-3, is DSGVTQTPKHLITATGQRVTLRCSPRSGDLSVYWYQQSLDQGLQFLIQYYNGEERAKGNILERFSAQQFPDLHSELNLSSLELGDSALYFCASSGRQGMYTIYFGEGSWLTVV.

This clone was picked up one time. J is TRBJ1-4 and V is TRBV6-5; D is unclear. Trimming removed 5 bases at V and 5 bases at J, with 12 bases between. The V gene's germline CDR1 is MNHEY and CDR2 SVGAGI. CDR3 length equals 14 residues. CDR3 sequence (DNA): TGTGCCAGCAGTATGCGGAGTAAGAATGAAAAACTGTTTTTT. The encoded protein is CASSMRSKNEKLFF.

The CDR3 here is CASSLTGSSYEQYF. CDR3 nucleotide sequence: TGTGCCAGCAGCTTAACAGGGAGCTCCTACGAGCAGTACTTC. The chain combines TRBV7-9 with TRBJ2-7; D might be TRBD1 (6 bases). CDR1 and CDR2 (germline): SEHNR, FQNEAQ (reference sequence). Deletions cut 2 bases from V and 0 bases from J, with 8 bases between. This CDR3 spans 14 amino acids.

The chain couples TRBV15 to TRBJ1-4; D perhaps matches TRBD1 (5 bases). The ends were cut back, 1 base at V and 8 bases at J, with 17 bases in the middle. This CDR3 has 16 residues. The germline V gene has CDR1 LNHNV and CDR2 YYDKDF (reference sequence). The CDR3: CATSRARGNGREKLFF. As DNA, the CDR3 is TGTGCCACCAGCAGAGCCCGGGGCAACGGGAGGGAAAAACTGTTTTTT.

The V gene is TRBV27, the J gene TRBJ2-1, with D perhaps TRBD2 (5 bases). CDR1 is MNHEY and CDR2 is SMNVEV in the germline V gene (reference sequence). The V gene lost 5 bases and the J gene lost 9 bases, with 11 bases spanning the gap. The CDR3 is 12 residues long. The CDR3 coding sequence is TGTGCCAGCAGTCTCCCCGGAGGTGAGCAGTTCTTC. It translates to CASSLPGGEQFF.

The rearrangement uses TRBV4-1 and TRBJ2-7; TRBD1 is a possible D gene (6 bases). V was cut by 1 base and J by 5 bases, with 18 bases left in between. Germline V gives CDR1 MGHRA, CDR2 YSYEKL. This CDR3 comprises 16 residues. The CDR3 DNA sequence: TGCGCCAGCAGCCAAGTACAGGGCAGGCAGGACCACGAGCAGTACTTC. Translated: CASSQVQGRQDHEQYF.

The V call is TRBV19, the J call TRBJ1-2, with 8 bases identical to TRBD1. Losses at the gene ends were 5 bases for V and 7 bases for J; bases not matched to a gene: 6. This CDR3 has 13 amino acids. CDR1 and CDR2 from the germline V gene are LNHDA and SQIVND (reference sequence). In nucleotides, the CDR3 is TGTGCCAGTAGTTTGGGCAGGGGGCTTGGCTACACCTTC. Protein product: CASSLGRGLGYTF. Combining the CDR3 with reference TRBV19 and TRBJ1-2 gives the whole variable domain DGGITQSPKYLFRKEGQNVTLSCEQNLNHDAMYWYRQDPGQGLRLIYYSQIVNDFQKGDIAEGYSVSREKKESFPLTVTSAQKNPTAFYLCASSLGRGLGYTFGSGTRLTVV.

V usage is TRBV30 and J usage is TRBJ2-1, with TRBD2 matching 11 bases. V dropped 6 bases and J dropped 4; count of bases not matched to a gene: 5. Germline CDR1 reads GTSNPN; CDR2 reads SVGIG (reference sequence). The CDR3 sequence is 14 residues long. CDR3 nucleotide sequence: TGTGCCTGCCTAACTAGCGGGGGATACAATGAGCAGTTCTTC. Protein: CACLTSGGYNEQFF.

This clone was seen only a few times. The chain joins TRBV6-5 to TRBJ1-1; D not certain. Germline loops: CDR1 MNHEY, CDR2 SVGAGI. The CDR3 is made up of 13 amino acids. Trimming pared 6 bases from V and 13 bases from J, leaving 21 bases between. CDR3 region: CASRTRESSSGFF. CDR3 sequence (DNA): TGTGCCAGCAGAACCCGGGAATCCTCCTCCGGTTTCTTT.

This clone was seen just once. The gene calls are TRBV11-2 and TRBJ1-1, with 7 bases identical to TRBD1. The ends lost 7 bases at V and 3 bases at J; junction bases unmatched: 8. Germline loops: CDR1 SGHAT, CDR2 FQNNGV. The CDR3 has 14 residues. The CDR3 spells CASTPRGDDTEAFF. In DNA form, the CDR3 reads TGTGCCAGCACCCCCAGGGGGGACGACACTGAAGCTTTCTTT.

This clone was seen a single time. The chain carries TRBV29-1 and TRBJ2-7; 7 positions agree with TRBD1. The V and J ends lost 4 bases and 5 bases, in that order; junction bases with no gene match: 5. Germline values: CDR1 SQVTM, CDR2 ANQGSEA. The CDR3 has 12 residues. CDR3 sequence: CSVVPGGDEQYF. CDR3 nucleotides: TGCAGCGTTGTGCCAGGGGGTGACGAGCAGTACTTC.